The entry that follows covers one TCR beta chain sequence. Its antigen is unknown. The CDR3 runs 17 residues. In germline, CDR1 is LNHNV, CDR2 YYDKDF (reference sequence). The V and J ends lost 0 bases and 5 bases respectively, with 16 bases between them. Donors, without exception, were Caucasian adults residing in Nashville, Tennessee. In the original analysis: With immunoSEQ giving junction-only sequences and no quality scores, filtering differed. Data came from immunoSEQ multiplex PCR; TCRdb stores just in-frame clones and leaves some out. Clone size and V and J calls were adopted from that table, with D and trimming inferred from the DNA. Of over a million clones listed, 95% to 97% are singletons. The entry originates in a study of shared clonotypes between healthy human individuals. Notes on the study in general: Limitation of the genetic and exposure-history diversity represented came from the few donors. On the whole, naive subsets had larger estimated richness than memory subsets had.

The specimen was naive CD4+ T cells sorted from blood. Described subset: CD45RA+ positively selected. This clonotype originated in a man younger than 45 in good health. The chain employs TRBV15 and TRBJ2-2; D is perhaps TRBD2 (5 bases). The CDR3 spells CATSRDISGSNTGELFF. The CDR3 region has the DNA TGTGCCACCAGCAGAGATATAAGCGGTTCTAATACCGGGGAGCTGTTTTTT.